These T cell receptor beta chains were read from a single sample in a study of blood T cell repertoires in COVID-19. Data came from immunoSEQ multiplex PCR; TCRdb stores just in-frame clones and leaves some out. The sample has 40,000 to 50,000 clones, more than 75% seen once. Sequences were obtained from peripheral blood. Source of these receptors: a human donor in a cohort sampled during active COVID-19. The CDR3 runs from the conserved cysteine through the conserved F or W. A D gene is named only where the DNA matches it firmly. Only some rows state a clone size, as once, few, many or a class for expanded clones.

v_gene: TRBV19
d_gene: NA
abundance: NA
j_gene: TRBJ1-1
CDR3nt: TGTGCCAGTAGTATGTGGGGGGGTAGCGCTGAAGCTTTCTTT
CDR3aa: CASSMWGGSAEAFF

v_gene: TRBV7-9
d_gene: NA
abundance: few
j_gene: TRBJ2-7
CDR3nt: TGTGCCAGCAGTGACACCAACTACGAGCAGTACTTC
CDR3aa: CASSDTNYEQYF

v_gene: TRBV3-1/TRBV3-2
d_gene: NA
abundance: NA
j_gene: TRBJ1-5
CDR3nt: TGTGCCAGCAGCACCGGGGGGGCGCGGAATCAGCCCCAGCATTTT
CDR3aa: CASSTGGARNQPQHF

v_gene: TRBV12-5
d_gene: NA
abundance: NA
j_gene: TRBJ2-5
CDR3nt: TGTGCTAGTGGTTTGGCCCGGGCAGGGGACCAAGAGACCCAGTACTTC
CDR3aa: CASGLARAGDQETQYF

v_gene: TRBV6-7
d_gene: TRBD2
abundance: NA
j_gene: TRBJ2-5
CDR3nt: TGTGCCAGCAGGACGCGGGAGGGGAGGGAAGAGACCCAGTACTTC
CDR3aa: CASRTREGREETQYF

v_gene: TRBV9
d_gene: NA
abundance: NA
j_gene: TRBJ1-4
CDR3nt: TGTGCCAGCAGCGTCCGGGAGGCAACTAATGAAAAACTGTTTTTT
CDR3aa: CASSVREATNEKLFF

v_gene: TRBV4-1
d_gene: TRBD2
abundance: NA
j_gene: TRBJ2-1
CDR3nt: TGCGCCAGCAGCCAAGGGGTCGCGACTAGCGGCTACAATGAGCAGTTCTTC
CDR3aa: CASSQGVATSGYNEQFF

v_gene: TRBV28
d_gene: TRBD1
abundance: once
j_gene: TRBJ1-1
CDR3nt: TGTGCCAGCAGGGAGATGATGCCGGACAGGGGATTTTGGACTGAAGCTTTCTTT
CDR3aa: CASREMMPDRGFWTEAFF

v_gene: TRBV10-3
d_gene: TRBD1
abundance: once
j_gene: TRBJ1-1
CDR3nt: TGTGCCACCTCTCGGGACAGGGGGACTGAAGCTTTCTTT
CDR3aa: CATSRDRGTEAFF

v_gene: TRBV28
d_gene: TRBD1
abundance: NA
j_gene: TRBJ1-2
CDR3nt: TGTGCCAGCAGTTTGGGGACAGGGCCTAGCTATGGCTACACCTTC
CDR3aa: CASSLGTGPSYGYTF

v_gene: TRBV7-8
d_gene: TRBD2
abundance: NA
j_gene: TRBJ2-7
CDR3nt: TGTGCCAGCAGCCCCAACCGGAGACTAGCCCCACTCGAGCAGTACTTC
CDR3aa: CASSPNRRLAPLEQYF

v_gene: TRBV6-2/TRBV6-3
d_gene: NA
abundance: NA
j_gene: TRBJ2-7
CDR3nt: TGTGCCAGCAGTTTGTCCATCGGGGGCTCCTACGAGCAGTACTTC
CDR3aa: CASSLSIGGSYEQYF

v_gene: TRBV15
d_gene: NA
abundance: NA
j_gene: TRBJ2-2
CDR3nt: TGTGCCACCAGCAGTGGAGCCGGGGAGCTGTTTTTT
CDR3aa: CATSSGAGELFF

v_gene: TRBV5-1
d_gene: NA
abundance: NA
j_gene: TRBJ1-5
CDR3nt: TGCGCCAGCAGCTTGGAATGGGGAGGCAATCAGCCCCAGCATTTT
CDR3aa: CASSLEWGGNQPQHF

v_gene: TRBV6-5
d_gene: NA
abundance: once
j_gene: TRBJ1-1
CDR3nt: TGTGCCGCAGGTTTGAGGGCGGCGGTTACTGAAGCTTTCTTT
CDR3aa: CAAGLRAAVTEAFF

v_gene: TRBV5-6
d_gene: TRBD1
abundance: NA
j_gene: TRBJ2-6
CDR3nt: TGTGCCAGCAGCCGAAAAGACAGGGGGCCGGGGGCCAACGTCCTGACTTTC
CDR3aa: CASSRKDRGPGANVLTF

v_gene: TRBV6-1
d_gene: NA
abundance: once
j_gene: TRBJ1-4
CDR3nt: TGTGCCAGCAGTGAAGTACAGGGACGGGGTGAAAAACTGTTTTTT
CDR3aa: CASSEVQGRGEKLFF

v_gene: TRBV7-2
d_gene: TRBD1
abundance: NA
j_gene: TRBJ2-1
CDR3nt: TGTGCCAGCAGCTTAGGGATGGGACAGGTTGAGCAGTTCTTC
CDR3aa: CASSLGMGQVEQFF

v_gene: TRBV4-2
d_gene: NA
abundance: NA
j_gene: TRBJ2-1
CDR3nt: TGTGCCAGCAGCCAAGGGGGGCGATACAATGAGCAGTTCTTC
CDR3aa: CASSQGGRYNEQFF

v_gene: TRBV20-1
d_gene: TRBD2
abundance: NA
j_gene: TRBJ2-1
CDR3nt: TGCAGTGCTAGTGGTCCAGCGGGAGAACATGAGCAGTTCTTC
CDR3aa: CSASGPAGEHEQFF

v_gene: TRBV27
d_gene: NA
abundance: NA
j_gene: TRBJ2-7
CDR3nt: TGTGCCAGCAGGGGCGGGAACTCCTACGAGCAGTACTTC
CDR3aa: CASRGGNSYEQYF

v_gene: TRBV5-5
d_gene: TRBD1
abundance: NA
j_gene: TRBJ1-2
CDR3nt: TGTGCCAGCAGCCCGGACAGGGATGGCTACACCTTC
CDR3aa: CASSPDRDGYTF

v_gene: TRBV5-1
d_gene: TRBD1
abundance: NA
j_gene: TRBJ2-7
CDR3nt: TGCGCCAGCAGCTCGGGCCGGACAGGGTTCGACGAGCAGTACTTC
CDR3aa: CASSSGRTGFDEQYF

v_gene: TRBV5-1
d_gene: TRBD2
abundance: NA
j_gene: TRBJ2-1
CDR3nt: TGCGCCAGCAGCTTGGCGAGCGGGAGGGGCGTAAATGAGCAGTTCTTC
CDR3aa: CASSLASGRGVNEQFF

v_gene: TRBV10-3
d_gene: NA
abundance: few
j_gene: TRBJ2-5
CDR3nt: TGTGCCATCAGTTCTAGAAAGGGAGGGACCCAGTACTTC
CDR3aa: CAISSRKGGTQYF

v_gene: TRBV6-5
d_gene: NA
abundance: NA
j_gene: TRBJ1-5
CDR3nt: TGTGCCAGCAGTCTGACAGTTAGCAATCAGCCCCAGCATTTT
CDR3aa: CASSLTVSNQPQHF

v_gene: TRBV5-8
d_gene: NA
abundance: NA
j_gene: TRBJ1-1
CDR3nt: TGTGCCAGCATCCAATGGGGAGACACTGAAGCTTTCTTT
CDR3aa: CASIQWGDTEAFF

v_gene: TRBV5-1
d_gene: NA
abundance: NA
j_gene: TRBJ1-1
CDR3nt: TGCGCCAGCTTCCCTAATAAGGAGTACACTGAAGCTTTCTTT
CDR3aa: CASFPNKEYTEAFF

v_gene: TRBV12-1
d_gene: NA
abundance: NA
j_gene: TRBJ2-7
CDR3nt: TGTGCCCCCCATAGCGGGAGTTGCTCCCACGAGCAGTACTTC
CDR3aa: CAPHSGSCSHEQYF

v_gene: TRBV24-1
d_gene: TRBD1
abundance: NA
j_gene: TRBJ2-5
CDR3nt: TGTGCCACCAGTGACTGGGACAGGGGGAGAGGTGAGACCCAGTACTTC
CDR3aa: CATSDWDRGRGETQYF

v_gene: TRBV15
d_gene: TRBD2
abundance: NA
j_gene: TRBJ2-7
CDR3nt: TGTGCCACCAGCAGAGATCGACTAGCGGGAGGTCAGTACGAGCAGTACTTC
CDR3aa: CATSRDRLAGGQYEQYF

v_gene: TRBV30
d_gene: TRBD2
abundance: NA
j_gene: TRBJ2-3
CDR3nt: TGTGCCTGGAGTACGGGACTAGCGGGAGCGACGCAGTATTTT
CDR3aa: CAWSTGLAGATQYF

v_gene: TRBV11-2
d_gene: NA
abundance: NA
j_gene: TRBJ2-7
CDR3nt: TGTGCCAGCAGCTTAGAGAGGCAGTCCTACGAGCAGTACTTC
CDR3aa: CASSLERQSYEQYF

v_gene: TRBV5-8
d_gene: NA
abundance: once
j_gene: TRBJ1-5
CDR3nt: TGTGCCAGCAGCTTTTTTGGGGACATTTTTAGTAGCAATCAGCCCCAGCATTTT
CDR3aa: CASSFFGDIFSSNQPQHF

v_gene: TRBV28
d_gene: NA
abundance: NA
j_gene: TRBJ1-2
CDR3nt: TGTGCCAGCAGTTTCCAGGGGAATTGGGATGGCTACACCTTC
CDR3aa: CASSFQGNWDGYTF

v_gene: TRBV28
d_gene: NA
abundance: NA
j_gene: TRBJ1-1
CDR3nt: TGTGCCAGCAGTTTACTTTCCGGGGTAAGCAACACTGAAGCTTTCTTT
CDR3aa: CASSLLSGVSNTEAFF

v_gene: TRBV10-3
d_gene: TRBD2
abundance: NA
j_gene: TRBJ2-1
CDR3nt: TGTGCCATCTCGACTAGCGCACGGGAGCAGTTCTTC
CDR3aa: CAISTSAREQFF

v_gene: TRBV19
d_gene: TRBD1
abundance: NA
j_gene: TRBJ1-1
CDR3nt: TGTGCCAGTAGTATGGGACAGGGCTCTGAAGCTTTCTTT
CDR3aa: CASSMGQGSEAFF

v_gene: TRBV24-1
d_gene: NA
abundance: few
j_gene: TRBJ2-2
CDR3nt: TGTGCCACCAGTATTTCAGGGAACACCGGGGAGCTGTTTTTT
CDR3aa: CATSISGNTGELFF

v_gene: TRBV7-8
d_gene: TRBD2
abundance: NA
j_gene: TRBJ2-5
CDR3nt: TGTGCCAGTCCGGGACTAGCGGGAGGGCGGGGGACCCAGTACTTC
CDR3aa: CASPGLAGGRGTQYF

v_gene: TRBV5-1
d_gene: NA
abundance: NA
j_gene: TRBJ2-1
CDR3nt: TGCGCCAGCAGCATACCCGGGGGCTCCTACAATGAGCAGTTCTTC
CDR3aa: CASSIPGGSYNEQFF

v_gene: TRBV5-4
d_gene: TRBD1
abundance: NA
j_gene: TRBJ1-1
CDR3nt: TGTGCCAGCACCGCGGACAGGTACACTGAAGCTTTCTTT
CDR3aa: CASTADRYTEAFF

v_gene: TRBV19
d_gene: TRBD1
abundance: NA
j_gene: TRBJ2-6
CDR3nt: TGTGCCAGTTCCGGGACAGGGGGCTCTGGGGCCAACGTCCTGACTTTC
CDR3aa: CASSGTGGSGANVLTF

v_gene: TRBV7-3
d_gene: TRBD1
abundance: few
j_gene: TRBJ1-6
CDR3nt: TGTGCCAGCAGCTTTTTGGGACAGGGTTCACCCCTCCACTTT
CDR3aa: CASSFLGQGSPLHF

v_gene: TRBV13
d_gene: TRBD2
abundance: NA
j_gene: TRBJ2-2
CDR3nt: TGTGCCAGCAGCTCTCGGGGACTAGCGGGGACCGGGGAGCTGTTTTTT
CDR3aa: CASSSRGLAGTGELFF

v_gene: TRBV2
d_gene: TRBD2
abundance: NA
j_gene: TRBJ2-7
CDR3nt: TGTGCCAGCAGTGAACCGGGGGGCTACGAGCAGTACTTC
CDR3aa: CASSEPGGYEQYF

v_gene: TRBV19
d_gene: TRBD1
abundance: NA
j_gene: TRBJ2-7
CDR3nt: TGTGCCAGTAGTATGGGACAGGGGGGGTCCTACGAGCAGTACTTC
CDR3aa: CASSMGQGGSYEQYF

v_gene: TRBV27
d_gene: TRBD1
abundance: NA
j_gene: TRBJ2-5
CDR3nt: TGTGCCAGCAGCCTCCGGGACAGGGGCTACAAAGAGACCCAGTACTTC
CDR3aa: CASSLRDRGYKETQYF

v_gene: TRBV2
d_gene: TRBD2
abundance: NA
j_gene: TRBJ2-7
CDR3nt: TGTGCCAGCAGGGGGACTACCCTCTTGGACGAGCAGTACTTC
CDR3aa: CASRGTTLLDEQYF

v_gene: TRBV3-1/TRBV3-2
d_gene: NA
abundance: NA
j_gene: TRBJ1-4
CDR3nt: TGTGCCAGCAGCATGGGCACAGGGAACGGTGAAAAACTGTTTTTT
CDR3aa: CASSMGTGNGEKLFF

v_gene: TRBV6-1
d_gene: NA
abundance: once
j_gene: TRBJ2-7
CDR3nt: TGTGCCAGCAGTGAGCGGGGAAGCTCCTACGAGCAGTACTTC
CDR3aa: CASSERGSSYEQYF

v_gene: TRBV2
d_gene: NA
abundance: NA
j_gene: TRBJ2-5
CDR3nt: TGTGCCAGCGGACCCTGGGTCGGGAAAGAGACCCAGTACTTC
CDR3aa: CASGPWVGKETQYF

v_gene: TRBV25-1
d_gene: TRBD2
abundance: NA
j_gene: TRBJ2-5
CDR3nt: TGTGCCAGCAGTGTTACGCCGACTCTAGCGGGCCAAGAGACCCAGTACTTC
CDR3aa: CASSVTPTLAGQETQYF

v_gene: TRBV19
d_gene: NA
abundance: NA
j_gene: TRBJ1-2
CDR3nt: TGTGCCAGTAGTATAAGGGGTTCTGGCTATGGCTACACCTTC
CDR3aa: CASSIRGSGYGYTF